What follows are 32 T cell receptor beta chains derived from one specimen sequenced in a study of T cell responses to AZD1222 COVID-19 vaccine. Sequenced by immunoSEQ multiplex PCR; TCRdb stores in-frame clones only, minus some. The sample holds around 100,000 clones, more than 75% seen once. The sequenced sample was peripheral blood, obtained 28 days after the second AZD1222 dose. Receptors were obtained from an adult who received the AZD1222 COVID-19 vaccine.

The chain has TRBV29-1 and TRBJ2-3; D gene uncertain. CDR1 is SQVTM, CDR2 ANQGSEA, per germline. V lost 0 bases and J 11 bases, leaving 18 bases between the germline ends. CDR3 length: 14 residues. The CDR3 region has the DNA TGCAGCGTTGAAGACCCCGCCGTCCCACGAGAGCAGTATTTT. It specifies CSVEDPAVPREQYF.

The genes are TRBV7-8 and TRBJ2-7; TRBD1 aligns across 8 bases. The CDR3 consists of 15 residues. Trimming removed 7 bases from V and 4 bases from J; junction bases left unmatched: 12. CDR1 is SGHVS, CDR2 FQNEAQ, per germline. The CDR3 region is CASIPGDRSNYEQYF. CDR3 DNA sequence: TGTGCCAGCATCCCCGGGGACAGGAGTAATTACGAGCAGTACTTC.

The V and J genes are TRBV28 and TRBJ1-4; 8 positions match TRBD1. The CDR3 covers 15 residues. Germline V lookup: CDR1 MDHEN, CDR2 SYDVKM. The ends lost 5 bases at V and 7 bases at J; junction bases unmatched: 9. The CDR3 DNA sequence: TGTGCCAGCAGTCTAATTCAGGGGGCAGGTGAAAAACTGTTTTTT. Translating it yields CASSLIQGAGEKLFF. The full variable domain, with the rest looked up from reference TRBV28 and TRBJ1-4, is DVKVTQSSRYLVKRTGEKVFLECVQDMDHENMFWYRQDPGLGLRLIYFSYDVKMKEKGDIPEGYSVSREKKERFSLILESASTNQTSMYLCASSLIQGAGEKLFFGSGTQLSVL.

The chain links TRBV6-1 to TRBJ1-2; maybe TRBD1 (6 bases). The CDR3 has 17 residues. With 2 bases removed from V and 0 bases from J, the gap between germline ends came to 16 bases. Germline CDR1 MNHNS, CDR2 SASEGT. The CDR3 region is CASSEFRGASSNYGYTF. Here the CDR3 DNA reads TGTGCCAGCAGTGAATTCAGGGGCGCGAGTTCTAACTATGGCTACACCTTC.

The chain uses TRBV5-1 and TRBJ1-1; tentative D call: TRBD1 (5 bases). Germline values: CDR1 SGHRS, CDR2 YFSETQ. V was cut by 0 bases and J by 0 bases, with 15 bases left in between. This CDR3 comprises 17 residues. CDR3 bases: TGCGCCAGCAGCTTGGAGATAGGGGAGGCAGTGAACACTGAAGCTTTCTTT. This translates into CASSLEIGEAVNTEAFF.

The chain combines TRBV5-1 with TRBJ2-7, with a weak D call TRBD2 (6 bases). The CDR3 loop spans 17 amino acids. The germline V and J ends were trimmed by 0 bases and 6 bases, with 22 bases remaining between them. CDR1 is SGHRS and CDR2 is YFSETQ in the germline V gene. The CDR3 is CASSLAPGPPSEGEQYF. The CDR3 DNA sequence: TGCGCCAGCAGCTTGGCCCCAGGGCCCCCTTCGGAGGGCGAGCAGTACTTC.

The V gene is TRBV4-1, the J gene TRBJ1-2; D may be TRBD1 (5 bases). The germline gives CDR1 MGHRA, CDR2 YSYEKL. The V gene lost 0 bases and the J gene lost 6 bases, with 8 bases spanning the gap. This CDR3 has 13 amino acids. This CDR3 reads CASSQDLGDGYTF. The CDR3 coding sequence is TGCGCCAGCAGCCAAGATTTGGGGGATGGCTACACCTTC.

The chain couples TRBV9 to TRBJ1-1; D remains unclear. Per the germline V gene, CDR1 is SGDLS and CDR2 is YYNGEE. CDR3 length: 15 residues. Trimming cost V 0 bases and J 0 bases, with 9 bases left between them. The CDR3 here is CASSVATGLNTEAFF. DNA for the CDR3: TGTGCCAGCAGCGTAGCTACGGGTTTGAACACTGAAGCTTTCTTT.

CDR3 bases: TGCGCCAGCAGCTTGGGACCCGGGGTTACAGATACGCAGTATTTT. Its translation: CASSLGPGVTDTQYF. The rearrangement links TRBV5-1 to TRBJ2-3; D may be TRBD2 (5 bases). V lost 0 bases and J 3 bases, leaving 11 bases between the germline ends. This CDR3 has 15 residues. Germline-derived CDR1 and CDR2 are SGHRS and YFSETQ.

The chain joins TRBV6-2 or TRBV6-3 to TRBJ2-5; the D gene is possibly TRBD1 (5 bases). The germline CDR1 and CDR2 sequences are MNHEY and SVGEGT. The CDR3 is 15 amino acids. Trimming shortened V by 1 base and J by 1 base, and 10 bases separated the two germline ends. The CDR3, as DNA: TGTGCCAGCAGTTACTTTCAGGGCCTCCAAGAGACCCAGTACTTC. It is translated as CASSYFQGLQETQYF.

The chain joins TRBV11-3 to TRBJ2-7; D is unclear. CDR3 length: 13 amino acids. Trimming removed 1 base from V and 0 bases from J, with 4 bases in between. Germline lookup yields CDR1 SGHNT and CDR2 YENEEA. In DNA, the CDR3 is TGTGCCAGCAGCTTAGGAGACTCCTACGAGCAGTACTTC. Its translation: CASSLGDSYEQYF.

CDR3 residues: CASSLRQGWETQYF. CDR3 nucleotides: TGTGCCAGTAGTCTTCGACAGGGGTGGGAGACCCAGTACTTC. J is TRBJ2-5 and V is TRBV19; 8 bases agree with TRBD1. The V segment lost 5 bases and the J segment 5 bases; nucleotides outside the gene matches: 7. CDR1 LNHDA and CDR2 SQIVND come from the germline V gene (reference sequence). The CDR3 consists of 14 residues.

V gene TRBV4-1 combines with J gene TRBJ1-5; a possible D gene is TRBD1 (5 bases). CDR3 length equals 16 residues. V lost 0 bases, J lost 0 bases, and 9 bases lay in between. Per germline, CDR1 MGHRA and CDR2 YSYEKL. CDR3 nucleotides: TGCGCCAGCAGCCAAGATGGGGCCACTAGCAATCAGCCCCAGCATTTT. Amino acids: CASSQDGATSNQPQHF.

CDR3 coding DNA: TGTGCCAGCAGCTCGGCTAGTTCCCCTCTCGAGCAGTACTTC. Protein: CASSSASSPLEQYF. The gene calls are TRBV7-9 and TRBJ2-7; D is unresolved. There are 14 residues in the CDR3. Trimming took off 4 bases at V and 6 bases at J, with 16 bases between the two ends. Germline CDR1 is SEHNR and CDR2 is FQNEAQ (reference sequence).

The V call is TRBV15, the J call TRBJ2-1, with D possibly TRBD2 on 6 matching bases. The CDR3 length is 15 residues. Germline CDR1 and CDR2: LNHNV and YYDKDF (reference sequence). The V end was cut by 3 bases, the J end by 5 bases, with 14 bases between. DNA of the CDR3: TGTGCCACCAGCAGCGCTGGCCCGGGGGACAATGAGCAGTTCTTC. Its translation: CATSSAGPGDNEQFF. Full variable domain (outside the CDR3, taken from reference TRBV15 and TRBJ2-1): DAMVIQNPRYQVTQFGKPVTLSCSQTLNHNVMYWYQQKSSQAPKLLFHYYDKDFNNEADTPDNFQSRRPNTSFCFLDIRSPGLGDTAMYLCATSSAGPGDNEQFFGPGTRLTVL.

This chain links TRBV5-4 with TRBJ2-7, with 7 positions matching TRBD1. The germline V gene encodes CDR1 SGHNT and CDR2 YYREEE (reference sequence). V lost 3 bases to trimming and J lost 2 bases; unmatched junction nucleotides: 8. CDR3 length: 15 amino acids. The CDR3 loop reads CASSSYGTVAYEQYF. The CDR3 DNA reads TGTGCCAGCAGCTCCTACGGGACAGTGGCCTACGAGCAGTACTTC.

This chain connects TRBV3-1 (or the pseudogene TRBV3-2) to TRBJ1-5; TRBD1 matches 9 bases. This CDR3 comprises 13 residues. Unmatched junction bases numbered 1, after V lost 5 bases and J lost 5 bases. The germline CDR1 and CDR2 sequences are LGHDT and YNNKEL (reference sequence). DNA of the CDR3: TGTGCCAGCAGCAGACAGGGGGATCAGCCCCAGCATTTT. Protein: CASSRQGDQPQHF.

The chain combines TRBV6-2 or TRBV6-3 with TRBJ2-3, with a possible D match to TRBD2 (5 bases). This CDR3 is built from 16 residues. Germline CDR1 is MNHEY and CDR2 is SVGEGT. V lost 2 bases and J 5 bases, leaving 17 bases between the germline ends. The CDR3 loop reads CASSYTRTGMLDTQYF. DNA for the CDR3: TGTGCCAGCAGTTACACAAGGACGGGGATGTTAGATACGCAGTATTTT.

The gene calls are TRBV19 and TRBJ1-5; 7 nucleotides agree with TRBD1. The trim removed 6 bases at V and 2 bases at J, leaving 4 bases unmatched. The CDR3 contains 14 residues. Germline values: CDR1 LNHDA, CDR2 SQIVND (reference sequence). The CDR3 loop is CASRVTGGNQPQHF. The CDR3 DNA is TGTGCCAGTAGGGTAACAGGGGGCAATCAGCCCCAGCATTTT.

This clone occurred a few times. The rearrangement links TRBV28 to TRBJ2-2; weak D call: TRBD2 (6 bases). CDR3 length: 15 residues. Germline V gives CDR1 MDHEN, CDR2 SYDVKM. V dropped 2 bases and J dropped 6 bases, with 13 bases sitting between them. The CDR3 spells CASSLRGFKAGELFF. The CDR3 DNA reads TGTGCCAGCAGTTTACGGGGGTTTAAGGCCGGGGAGCTGTTTTTT.

V is TRBV7-2 and J is TRBJ1-1; TRBD1 might be the D (6 bases). V lost 0 bases, J lost 7 bases, and 18 bases lay in between. CDR3 size: 16 residues. Germline values: CDR1 SGHTA, CDR2 FQGNSA. CDR3 in amino acids: CASSLALGTPTYEAFF. In DNA form, the CDR3 reads TGTGCCAGCAGCTTAGCGCTGGGGACACCTACATATGAAGCTTTCTTT.

This rearrangement joins TRBV24-1 to TRBJ2-3; D unclear. The ends were cut back, 2 bases at V and 3 bases at J, with 5 bases in the middle. The CDR3 contains 13 residues. Germline V gene sequence: CDR1 KGHDR, CDR2 SFDVKD. CDR3 bases: TGTGCCACCAGTGATTATACTACAGATACGCAGTATTTT. Translation gives CATSDYTTDTQYF.

The CDR3 is CASSFGTDRYEQYF. CDR3 sequence (DNA): TGTGCCAGCAGTTTCGGTACCGATCGCTACGAGCAGTACTTC. V and J are TRBV28 and TRBJ2-7; D is undetermined. The CDR3 is 14 residues long. V was cut by 3 bases and J by 3 bases, with 12 bases left in between. Germline lookup yields CDR1 MDHEN and CDR2 SYDVKM.

This clone occurred once. This sequence joins TRBV2 and TRBJ1-5; D is ambiguous. Germline CDR1 and CDR2: SNHLY and FYNNEI. This CDR3 contains 13 residues. Deletions cut 7 bases from V and 6 bases from J, with 13 bases between. DNA of the CDR3: TGTGCCAGCAACCCAGGAGAGGGTCAGCCCCAGCATTTT. It is translated as CASNPGEGQPQHF.

The chain couples TRBV7-9 to TRBJ1-2, with 8 bases aligning to TRBD1. Germline V gene lookup returns CDR1 SEHNR and CDR2 FQNEAQ (reference sequence). CDR3 length equals 16 residues. J lost 2 bases, V lost 5 bases, and 10 bases had no gene match. The CDR3 DNA reads TGTGCCAGCAGCCCCAGAGGGACAGGCGGGAACTATGGCTACACCTTC. Amino acids: CASSPRGTGGNYGYTF.

DNA for the CDR3: TGTGCCACCAGTGATTTACTAGGAAACACAGATACGCAGTATTTT. This sequence encodes CATSDLLGNTDTQYF. The rearrangement joins TRBV24-1 to TRBJ2-3; weak D call: TRBD2 (5 bases). V lost 1 base to trimming and J lost 2 bases, with 9 bases between them. Per the germline V gene, CDR1 is KGHDR and CDR2 is SFDVKD. This CDR3 contains 15 residues.

This chain links TRBV28 with TRBJ1-4; possibly TRBD1 for D (6 bases). Germline-derived CDR1 and CDR2 are MDHEN and SYDVKM. V dropped 4 bases and J dropped 0 bases, with 15 bases sitting between them. This CDR3 spans 17 amino acids. In DNA form, the CDR3 reads TGTGCCAGCAGTTCGCGAGCGGGACACCCAACTAATGAAAAACTGTTTTTT. It encodes CASSSRAGHPTNEKLFF.

This chain connects TRBV27 to TRBJ2-7; D is undetermined. The CDR3 contains 13 residues. V lost 3 bases to trimming and J lost 0 bases, with 6 bases between them. The germline V gene has CDR1 MNHEY and CDR2 SMNVEV (reference sequence). Here the CDR3 reads CASSFAHSYEQYF. In DNA, the CDR3 is TGTGCCAGCAGTTTCGCCCACTCCTACGAGCAGTACTTC.

The table lists this clone with a few counts. The rearrangement links TRBV7-3 to TRBJ2-3; no reliable D call. Trimming shortened V by 4 bases and J by 0 bases, and 5 bases separated the two germline ends. The CDR3 spans 13 residues. Germline-derived CDR1 and CDR2 are SGHTA and FQGTGA. The CDR3: CASSSQSTDTQYF. The CDR3 DNA reads as TGTGCCAGCAGCTCTCAAAGCACAGATACGCAGTATTTT.

This clone was detected only once. The rearrangement links TRBV6-2 or TRBV6-3 to TRBJ1-2; D may be TRBD1 (5 bases). CDR3 length: 15 residues. The germline gives CDR1 MNHEY, CDR2 SVGEGT. The V gene lost 1 base and the J gene lost 6 bases, with 15 bases spanning the gap. For the CDR3, the DNA is TGTGCCAGCAGTTACTTCGGCAGGGATTTGGATGGCTACACCTTC. It encodes CASSYFGRDLDGYTF.

This chain connects TRBV7-9 to TRBJ2-3, with D uncertain. CDR3 length: 13 amino acids. Trimming took off 5 bases at V and 0 bases at J, with 6 bases between the two ends. CDR1 is SEHNR, CDR2 FQNEAQ, per germline (reference sequence). Written as DNA, the CDR3 is TGTGCCAGCAGCCCACCCAGCACAGATACGCAGTATTTT. Translating it yields CASSPPSTDTQYF.

The chain couples TRBV2 to TRBJ2-7; 7 bases map to TRBD1. The germline V gene encodes CDR1 SNHLY and CDR2 FYNNEI. The CDR3 totals 14 residues. V shed 7 bases and J 5 bases; nucleotides not matched to a gene: 11. This CDR3 is CASTPDREIHEQYF. The CDR3 DNA reads TGTGCCAGCACCCCCGACAGGGAGATCCACGAGCAGTACTTC.